A single sample is the source of the 31 T cell receptor beta chains below, sequenced in a study of cytomegalovirus exposure and HLA in healthy donors. Both 60 Vbeta primers and 13 Jbeta primers went into the PCR. Sequenced by immunoSEQ multiplex PCR; TCRdb stores in-frame clones only, minus some. The table includes 150,000 to 200,000 clones, 70% to 85% detected once. Sequenced material: PBMCs. Receptors originate from a man between 18 and 35 years old in good health and CMV-seronegative.

The rearrangement uses TRBV29-1 and TRBJ1-2, with TRBD1 matching 7 bases. Germline V gene lookup returns CDR1 SQVTM and CDR2 ANQGSEA. V shed 7 bases, J shed 1 base, and the junction held 9 bases outside the gene matches. The CDR3 covers 14 residues. The CDR3 region is CSARGMTDNYGYTF. DNA for the CDR3: TGCAGCGCCAGGGGGATGACAGATAACTATGGCTACACCTTC.

This sequence joins TRBV12-5 and TRBJ2-3, with TRBD1 matching over 7 bases. The CDR3 is 14 amino acids. Germline CDR1 is LGHNT and CDR2 is FRNRAP. The V and J ends lost 6 bases and 2 bases, in that order; junction bases with no gene match: 5. The DNA of the CDR3 is TGTGCTAGTGGCACGGGACAGATCACAGATACGCAGTATTTT. Translating gives CASGTGQITDTQYF.

The J gene is TRBJ2-7, the V gene TRBV30; TRBD1 aligns across 8 bases. Germline CDR1 is GTSNPN and CDR2 is SVGIG (reference sequence). With V trimmed by 5 bases and J by 2 bases, 11 bases remained unmatched. This CDR3 contains 15 residues. CDR3 sequence: CAWVPSRTGTYEQYF. In nucleotides, the CDR3 is TGTGCCTGGGTCCCCTCACGGACAGGGACCTACGAGCAGTACTTC.

This clone has more than one count but fewer than ten. The chain recombines TRBV2 with TRBJ2-5; TRBD1 matches at 8 bases. The germline V gene encodes CDR1 SNHLY and CDR2 FYNNEI. The CDR3 loop spans 13 amino acids. V lost 10 bases, J lost 4 bases, and 8 bases stayed unmatched. The CDR3 reads CATKNRGSETQYF. CDR3 bases: TGTGCCACCAAGAACAGGGGGTCAGAGACCCAGTACTTC.

The chain carries TRBV4-3 and TRBJ2-2, with D possibly matching TRBD2 (5 bases). V was cut by 0 bases and J by 3 bases, with 14 bases left in between. Germline V gene lookup returns CDR1 LGHNA and CDR2 YSLEER. The CDR3 is 17 amino acids. The chain's CDR3 is CASSQDSGIVYTGELFF. The CDR3 DNA reads as TGCGCCAGCAGCCAAGATTCCGGGATTGTTTACACCGGGGAGCTGTTTTTT.

The chain couples TRBV4-1 to TRBJ1-6; D may be TRBD1 (5 bases). V dropped 5 bases and J dropped 7 bases, with 15 bases sitting between them. This CDR3 region has 15 residues. Germline lookup yields CDR1 MGHRA and CDR2 YSYEKL. The CDR3 loop is CASSSRDLQNSPLHF. The CDR3 coding sequence is TGCGCCAGCAGCTCCCGGGACTTACAAAATTCACCCCTCCACTTT.

About this clone itself: The same CDR3 arises from other DNA sequences in this sample as well. J is TRBJ2-7 and V is TRBV6-5; 11 bases agree with TRBD1. Germline values: CDR1 MNHEY, CDR2 SVGAGI. This CDR3 is built from 14 residues. V was clipped by 6 bases and J by 2 bases; unmatched bases: 3. The CDR3 loop reads CASSRGQGAYEQYF. CDR3 DNA: TGTGCCAGCAGCCGGGGACAGGGGGCCTACGAGCAGTACTTC.

This chain joins TRBV9 and TRBJ2-2, with TRBD2 identical over 8 bases. V shed 4 bases, J shed 4 bases, and the junction held 9 bases outside the gene matches. The CDR3 is made up of 16 amino acids. Germline assignment: CDR1 SGDLS and CDR2 YYNGEE. The CDR3 region has the DNA TGTGCCAGCAGCTCCCAAGCGGGAGTGGTCACCGGGGAGCTGTTTTTT. Residues: CASSSQAGVVTGELFF.

The table lists this clone with a count of one. The rearrangement uses TRBV25-1 and TRBJ1-2; 8 bases line up with TRBD1. Germline loops: CDR1 MGHDK, CDR2 SYGVNS. With 1 base clipped from V and 4 bases from J, the junction kept 5 bases outside the gene matches. The CDR3 has 15 residues. CDR3 region: CASSESDREVYGYTF. The CDR3 region has the DNA TGTGCCAGCAGTGAATCGGACAGGGAGGTCTATGGCTACACCTTC.

This rearrangement joins TRBV5-1 to TRBJ2-5, with TRBD2 as a possible D gene (5 bases). The V gene's germline CDR1 is SGHRS and CDR2 YFSETQ. The CDR3 runs 15 residues. The ends were cut back, 3 bases at V and 3 bases at J, with 15 bases in the middle. The DNA of the CDR3 is TGCGCCAGCAGCTCAGGACTCTCGCAGAAAGAGACCCAGTACTTC. Protein product: CASSSGLSQKETQYF.

In the case of this clone: Sequence at one end of the junction differs from germline and may be a read error. The gene calls are TRBV7-7 and TRBJ2-5; TRBD2 matches at 11 bases. Germline V lookup: CDR1 SSHAT, CDR2 FNYEAQ (reference sequence). The CDR3 covers 18 residues. In DNA, the CDR3 is TGTGCTAGCAGCCCGCAAGCCACTAGCGGGAGTAACCAAGAGACCCAGTACTTC. Translated: CASSPQATSGSNQETQYF.

The chain uses TRBV7-2 and TRBJ1-4, with D unresolved. Germline V lookup: CDR1 SGHTA, CDR2 FQGNSA. The CDR3 consists of 15 residues. Trimming shortened V by 1 base and J by 5 bases, and 11 bases separated the two germline ends. The chain's CDR3 is CASSLVRHPNEKLFF. DNA for the CDR3: TGTGCCAGCAGCTTAGTCCGACATCCGAATGAAAAACTGTTTTTT.

J is TRBJ2-3 and V is TRBV7-3, with 8 bases matching TRBD2. V lost 5 bases, J lost 3 bases, and 7 bases stayed unmatched. Germline V gene data show CDR1 as SGHTA and CDR2 as FQGTGA. The CDR3 consists of 15 residues. The CDR3 here is CASSRRSGKTDTQYF. The DNA for the CDR3 is TGTGCCAGCAGCCGTCGTAGCGGGAAGACAGATACGCAGTATTTT.

The chain is built from TRBV30 and TRBJ1-5, with D hard to call. CDR3 length: 13 amino acids. The ends were cut back, 2 bases at V and 3 bases at J, with 8 bases in the middle. The germline V gene has CDR1 GTSNPN and CDR2 SVGIG (reference sequence). The CDR3 here is CAWSTGDNQPQHF. The DNA of the CDR3 is TGTGCCTGGAGTACCGGGGACAATCAGCCCCAGCATTTT. Filled out from reference TRBV30 and TRBJ1-5, the complete variable domain reads SQTIHQWPATLVQPVGSPLSLECTVEGTSNPNLYWYRQAAGRGLQLLFYSVGIGQISSEVPQNLSASRPQDRQFILSSKKLLLSDSGFYLCAWSTGDNQPQHFGDGTRLSIL.

This clone was detected a few times. This rearrangement joins TRBV4-2 to TRBJ2-5; a possible D gene is TRBD1 (6 bases). The CDR3 has 14 residues. The germline CDR1 and CDR2 sequences are LGHNA and YNFKEQ. Trimming removed 5 bases from V and 1 base from J, with 11 bases in between. CDR3 sequence: CASSLGHFQETQYF. As DNA, the CDR3 is TGTGCCAGCAGCTTGGGACACTTCCAAGAGACCCAGTACTTC.

This chain links TRBV5-5 with TRBJ1-1; D is undetermined. The V end lost 1 base, the J end lost 1 base, and 14 bases lay between the germline ends. The germline CDR1 and CDR2 sequences are SGHKS and YYEKEE (reference sequence). CDR3 length: 16 residues. The CDR3 is CASSLKQVLANTEAFF. Here the CDR3 DNA reads TGTGCCAGCAGCTTGAAGCAGGTCCTCGCGAACACTGAAGCTTTCTTT.

The chain combines TRBV7-2 with TRBJ2-3; D perhaps matches TRBD2 (6 bases). The germline V gene has CDR1 SGHTA and CDR2 FQGNSA. The CDR3 length is 16 residues. V was clipped by 7 bases and J by 11 bases, with 28 bases between them. This CDR3 reads CASNTITGTGGEEQYF. The CDR3 region has the DNA TGTGCCAGCAACACCATAACCGGGACCGGGGGTGAGGAGCAGTATTTT.

The J gene is TRBJ1-1, the V gene TRBV19; D ambiguous. Germline V CDR1 and CDR2: LNHDA, SQIVND (reference sequence). CDR3 length: 13 amino acids. V was pared by 4 bases and J by 0 bases, with 6 bases between. The CDR3 DNA follows: TGTGCCAGTAGTACATACATGAACACTGAAGCTTTCTTT. Its translation is CASSTYMNTEAFF.

This CDR3 is CASSLFGQSYGYTF. The CDR3 DNA reads as TGTGCCAGCAGCTTATTCGGACAGTCCTATGGCTACACCTTC. This rearrangement joins TRBV11-2 to TRBJ1-2; a possible D gene is TRBD1 (6 bases). The CDR3 has 14 residues. V was shortened by 2 bases and J by 4 bases, with 11 bases between the two germline ends. From germline, CDR1 is SGHAT and CDR2 FQNNGV. The full variable domain, completed using reference TRBV11-2 and TRBJ1-2, is EAGVAQSPRYKIIEKRQSVAFWCNPISGHATLYWYQQILGQGPKLLIQFQNNGVVDDSQLPKDRFSAERLKGVDSTLKIQPAKLEDSAVYLCASSLFGQSYGYTFGSGTRLTVV.

V is TRBV27 and J is TRBJ2-7; the match to TRBD1 covers 9 bases. The CDR3 runs to 12 residues. V trimming: 11 bases; J trimming: 6 bases; junction bases outside the gene matches: 8. Looked up from germline, CDR1 is MNHEY and CDR2 is SMNVEV (reference sequence). CDR3 protein: CASRTGVGEQYF. The CDR3 DNA reads as TGTGCCTCACGGACAGGGGTGGGCGAGCAGTACTTC.

The V call is TRBV30, the J call TRBJ1-1; tentative D call: TRBD1 (6 bases). This CDR3 comprises 14 residues. The germline V and J ends were trimmed by 3 bases and 6 bases, with 17 bases remaining between them. Per germline, CDR1 GTSNPN and CDR2 SVGIG (reference sequence). The DNA of the CDR3 is TGTGCCTGGAGGATACTTCCGGGACAAGCTGAAGCTTTCTTT. Translating gives CAWRILPGQAEAFF.

This chain links TRBV5-5 with TRBJ2-2; 12 bases match TRBD2. Unmatched junction bases numbered 4, after V lost 0 bases and J lost 4 bases. Germline assignment: CDR1 SGHKS and CDR2 YYEKEE (reference sequence). This CDR3 region has 17 residues. The CDR3 DNA follows: TGTGCCAGCAGCTTGGGCCTAGCGGGAGGGACCACCGGGGAGCTGTTTTTT. Protein sequence: CASSLGLAGGTTGELFF.

The chain carries TRBV5-1 and TRBJ1-2; TRBD1 matches 7 bases. CDR3 length: 14 amino acids. Per germline, CDR1 SGHRS and CDR2 YFSETQ. V shed 5 bases and J 3 bases; nucleotides not matched to a gene: 7. CDR3: CASSVAGGDYGYTF. In DNA, the CDR3 is TGCGCCAGCAGTGTGGCAGGGGGAGACTATGGCTACACCTTC.

The V call is TRBV7-9, the J call TRBJ2-2, with TRBD1 as a possible D gene (6 bases). V was trimmed by 6 bases and J by 13 bases, leaving 18 bases between them. The CDR3 extends over 13 amino acids. Looked up from germline, CDR1 is SEHNR and CDR2 is FQNEAQ (reference sequence). The CDR3 here is CASSVPGAQRLFF. The CDR3 DNA reads TGTGCCAGCAGTGTCCCAGGGGCCCAGAGGCTGTTTTTT. The full variable domain, rest sourced from reference TRBV7-9 and TRBJ2-2, is DTGVSQNPRHKITKRGQNVTFRCDPISEHNRLYWYRQTLGQGPEFLTYFQNEAQLEKSRLLSDRFSAERPKGSFSTLEIQRTEQGDSAMYLCASSVPGAQRLFFGEGSRLTVL.

The chain joins TRBV11-1 to TRBJ2-1; 7 nucleotides line up with TRBD1. Germline CDR1 is SGHAT and CDR2 is FQDESV (reference sequence). The CDR3 sequence is 13 residues long. Germline trimming cut 1 base from V and 7 bases from J; bases unmatched to any gene: 1. In DNA form, the CDR3 reads TGTGCCAGCAGCTTAGAGGGGGCGAATGAGCAGTTCTTC. It is translated as CASSLEGANEQFF.

The rearrangement joins TRBV25-1 to TRBJ2-1; 12 bases agree with TRBD2. Trimming removed 5 bases from V and 4 bases from J; junction bases left unmatched: 6. Germline CDR1 MGHDK, CDR2 SYGVNS. This CDR3 is built from 16 residues. The CDR3 sequence is CASSLRTSGEYNEQFF. The CDR3 DNA is TGTGCCAGCAGTCTACGGACTAGCGGGGAATACAATGAGCAGTTCTTC.

The gene calls are TRBV5-1 and TRBJ1-6, with D perhaps TRBD1 (6 bases). Trimming removed 3 bases at V and 7 bases at J, with 17 bases between. CDR3 length: 16 amino acids. Germline V lookup: CDR1 SGHRS, CDR2 YFSETQ. CDR3 in amino acids: CASSSNRAAFNSPLHF. The CDR3 DNA sequence: TGCGCCAGCAGCTCCAACAGGGCGGCTTTCAATTCACCCCTCCACTTT.

The chain carries TRBV29-1 and TRBJ1-2; 9 nucleotides line up with TRBD1. The CDR3 has 12 residues. Trimming cost V 7 bases and J 8 bases; bases outside gene matches: 8. Germline lookup yields CDR1 SQVTM and CDR2 ANQGSEA. The CDR3 DNA reads as TGCAGCGCGTCGGGACAGGGAGCGGGCTACACCTTC. Amino acid sequence: CSASGQGAGYTF.

The gene calls are TRBV5-1 and TRBJ2-5, with D possibly being TRBD1 (5 bases). The CDR3 totals 15 residues. The V end was cut by 4 bases, the J end by 2 bases, with 15 bases between. Germline V gene lookup returns CDR1 SGHRS and CDR2 YFSETQ. CDR3 in amino acids: CASSLGRGGQETQYF. CDR3 DNA sequence: TGCGCCAGCAGCCTCGGAAGGGGTGGACAAGAGACCCAGTACTTC.

J is TRBJ2-1 and V is TRBV14, with 9 bases identical to TRBD2. The CDR3 has 16 residues. CDR1 SGHDN and CDR2 FVKESK come from the germline V gene. The V and J ends lost 0 bases and 7 bases, in that order; junction bases with no gene match: 7. CDR3 sequence (DNA): TGTGCCAGCAGCCAAGATACGAGCGGGAGGTTTAATGAGCAGTTCTTC. Amino acids: CASSQDTSGRFNEQFF.

This chain joins TRBV21-1 and TRBJ1-5; the table's D call, TRBD1, has no DNA check behind it. TRBV21-1 is noted as a pseudogene. This CDR3 comprises 16 residues. CDR3 nucleotides: TGTGCCAGCAGCAAACCCCGGACAGTCGGCAATCAGCCCCAGCATTTT. It translates to CASSKPRTVGNQPQHF.